This paragraph covers one TCR beta chain sequence. The CDR3 consists of 15 residues. Trimming removed 6 bases from V and 0 bases from J, with 12 bases in between. Looked up from germline, CDR1 is MNHEY and CDR2 is SVGAGI. This entry belongs to a study of blood T cell repertoires in COVID-19. Study-level background: PBMCs, B-cell-depleted T cells, or T cells were the source of the cDNA or gDNA that made up the material.

The assay was immunoSEQ multiplex PCR, and TCRdb's table has in-frame clones only and misses some. The sample carries more than 150,000 clones, 78% recorded once. Sequenced input: peripheral blood. The TCR was taken from a woman of 80 years or more with acute or convalescent COVID-19. The chain has TRBV6-5 and TRBJ1-3, with a weak D call TRBD1 (5 bases). CDR3 loop: CASSIGGISGNTIYF. In DNA form, the CDR3 reads TGTGCCAGCAGCATCGGGGGGATCTCTGGAAACACCATATATTTT.